The 14 T cell receptor beta chains below were found in one sample sequenced in a study of blood T cell repertoires in COVID-19. Sequencing was performed with immunoSEQ multiplex PCR; in TCRdb, only in-frame clones are kept and a portion is missing. The sample yields over 300,000 clones, around 87% seen once. Sample: peripheral blood. The source is a man aged 18 to 30 with active or convalescent COVID-19.

V usage is TRBV4-3 and J usage is TRBJ1-2, with D possibly TRBD1 on 5 matching bases. V lost 3 bases and J lost 9, with 17 bases in between. Germline V gene data show CDR1 as LGHNA and CDR2 as YSLEER. This CDR3 is 14 amino acids long. The CDR3 nucleotides read TGCGCCAGCAGCCAGACGACAGATGCTATAAGCTACACCTTC. It encodes CASSQTTDAISYTF.

CDR3 loop: CASKELPLSSYNSPLHF. In nucleotides, the CDR3 is TGTGCCAGCAAGGAGCTGCCCCTGAGCTCCTATAATTCACCCCTCCACTTT. This chain uses TRBV27 with TRBJ1-6; the D is unclear. Per the germline V gene, CDR1 is MNHEY and CDR2 is SMNVEV (reference sequence). With 7 bases removed from V and 0 bases from J, the gap between germline ends came to 16 bases. The CDR3 has 17 residues.

This clone was seen once. The chain employs TRBV11-2 and TRBJ1-3; D is undetermined. The CDR3 totals 14 residues. CDR1 is SGHAT, CDR2 FQNNGV, per germline. Trimming took off 10 bases at V and 3 bases at J, with 16 bases between the two ends. This CDR3 reads CATLAGLGGNTIYF. As DNA, the CDR3 is TGTGCCACTCTGGCGGGGTTAGGTGGAAACACCATATATTTT.

The chain links TRBV5-1 to TRBJ2-7; TRBD2 might be the D (6 bases). CDR1 and CDR2 from the germline V gene are SGHRS and YFSETQ. V was pared by 4 bases and J by 4 bases, with 15 bases between. This CDR3 has 14 residues. The CDR3 is CASSGITGAYEQYF. Here the CDR3 DNA reads TGCGCCAGCAGCGGAATTACGGGAGCTTACGAGCAGTACTTC.

This clone has only one observation. The chain links TRBV28 to TRBJ1-4; maybe TRBD1 (5 bases). V shed 7 bases and J shed 1 base, with 13 bases lying between them. Germline CDR1 reads MDHEN; CDR2 reads SYDVKM. The CDR3 is 15 amino acids. The CDR3 loop reads CASNDRKLTNEKLFF. The CDR3 coding sequence is TGTGCCAGCAACGACAGAAAGTTAACTAATGAAAAACTGTTTTTT.

The chain has TRBV9 and TRBJ1-5, with 10 bases fitting TRBD1. The CDR3 runs 15 residues. CDR1 is SGDLS and CDR2 is YYNGEE in the germline V gene. With V trimmed by 4 bases and J by 3 bases, 4 bases remained unmatched. Written as DNA, the CDR3 is TGTGCCAGCAGCCCGGGACAGGGGTTCAATCAGCCCCAGCATTTT. It is translated as CASSPGQGFNQPQHF.

The genes are TRBV5-8 and TRBJ1-2, with D tentatively TRBD1 (5 bases). V lost 5 bases, J lost 4 bases, and 15 bases lay in between. The CDR3 loop spans 14 amino acids. Germline lookup yields CDR1 SGHTS and CDR2 YDEGEE. CDR3 sequence: CASRRNQGTYGYTF. In DNA, the CDR3 is TGTGCCAGCAGACGGAATCAGGGTACCTATGGCTACACCTTC.

This rearrangement joins TRBV5-8 to TRBJ2-3; 14 nucleotides line up with TRBD2. CDR3 length: 17 residues. Germline loops: CDR1 SGHTS, CDR2 YDEGEE. V lost 4 bases to trimming and J lost 1 base; unmatched junction nucleotides: 5. CDR3: CASSMGTSGGGTDTQYF. CDR3 in DNA: TGTGCCAGCAGCATGGGGACTAGCGGGGGCGGCACAGATACGCAGTATTTT.

The V call is TRBV27, the J call TRBJ2-4, with 7 bases that match TRBD2. The V and J ends lost 3 bases and 1 base, in that order; junction bases with no gene match: 6. Germline CDR1 and CDR2: MNHEY and SMNVEV (reference sequence). The CDR3 is 16 residues long. The CDR3: CASSFIAGLAKNIQYF. The CDR3 coding sequence is TGTGCCAGCAGTTTCATAGCGGGTTTGGCCAAAAACATTCAGTACTTC.

The chain employs TRBV28 and TRBJ2-7; D ambiguous. The V end lost 6 bases, the J end lost 2 bases, and 5 bases lay between the germline ends. CDR3 size: 11 residues. Germline loops: CDR1 MDHEN, CDR2 SYDVKM. The CDR3 reads CASRGAYEQYF. CDR3 DNA: TGTGCCAGCAGGGGCGCCTACGAGCAGTACTTC.

This clone was counted between two and nine times. This sequence joins TRBV3-1 (or the pseudogene TRBV3-2) and TRBJ2-1, with 12 bases fitting TRBD2. With V trimmed by 1 base and J by 15 bases, 7 bases remained unmatched. The CDR3 runs 14 residues. Looked up from germline, CDR1 is LGHDT and CDR2 is YNNKEL (reference sequence). For the CDR3, the DNA is TGTGCCAGCAGCCAAGGACTAGCGGGGGAGACACGGTTCTTC. Translated: CASSQGLAGETRFF.

The rearrangement joins TRBV28 to TRBJ2-1, with 16 bases aligning to TRBD2. Germline V lookup: CDR1 MDHEN, CDR2 SYDVKM. V was pared by 7 bases and J by 6 bases, with 6 bases of the junction left unmatched. CDR3 length: 16 amino acids. CDR3 nucleotide sequence: TGTGCCAGCACCCTGGGGACTAGCGGGGGGGTCAATGAGCAGTTCTTC. Protein product: CASTLGTSGGVNEQFF.

Concerning this clone: Other DNA sequences in the sample encode the same CDR3. This sequence joins TRBV27 and TRBJ2-1; 9 nucleotides agree with TRBD1. Germline V gene sequence: CDR1 MNHEY, CDR2 SMNVEV (reference sequence). There are 14 residues in the CDR3. The junction had 3 bases not matched to a gene; V was cut back by 2 bases and J by 7 bases. The CDR3 protein is CASSLGTGYNEQFF. The DNA for the CDR3 is TGTGCCAGCAGTTTAGGGACAGGGTATAATGAGCAGTTCTTC.

V and J are TRBV6-5 and TRBJ1-1, with D maybe TRBD1 (6 bases). Germline V gene sequence: CDR1 MNHEY, CDR2 SVGAGI. V was trimmed by 7 bases and J by 1 base, leaving 10 bases between them. This CDR3 spans 13 amino acids. As DNA, the CDR3 is TGTGCCAGCACACAGGGCTCGAACACTGAAGCTTTCTTT. It encodes CASTQGSNTEAFF.